This is a list of T cell receptor beta chains from one sample in a study of T cells in Graves' hyperthyroidism and ophthalmopathy. TCRdb independently ran MiXCR on the multiplex PCR reads; one entry per CDR3 protein. Among a few hundred thousand distinct CDR3 sequences, roughly an eighth were seen once, and the ten largest hold approximately 5.3%. Specimen: blood. These receptors were taken from a woman aged 18-30 years with Graves' hyperthyroidism. CDR3s include the opening cysteine and the closing phenylalanine or tryptophan. The D gene is left open where the match is weak. Only part of the rows carry a size: once, few, many, or a class if the clone is expanded.

j_call	d_call	cdr3_length	clone_size	v_call	cdr3_aa	cdr3_nt
TRBJ2-7	.	14	few	TRBV9	CASSAGNSLSEQYF	TGTGCCAGCAGCGCAGGGAACAGCCTCTCCGAGCAGTACTTC
TRBJ1-2	.	15	.	TRBV29-1	CSGVQQGSLNYGYTF	TGCAGCGGCGTTCAACAGGGTTCGCTTAACTATGGCTACACCTTC
TRBJ2-1	.	14	many	TRBV4-1	CASSQVRRVDEQFF	TGCGCCAGCAGCCAGGTCCGGAGGGTGGATGAGCAGTTCTTC
TRBJ2-4	TRBD1	12	many	TRBV7-2	CASRETGGIQYF	TGTGCCAGCAGGGAGACAGGGGGCATTCAGTACTTC
TRBJ1-4	.	14	.	TRBV9	CASSVGGLGEKLFF	TGTGCCAGCAGCGTGGGGGGGCTGGGTGAAAAACTGTTTTTT
TRBJ2-7	TRBD2	16	.	TRBV11-2	CASSSPLVAGASEQYF	TGTGCCAGCAGCTCCCCCTTAGTAGCGGGAGCCTCCGAGCAGTACTTC
TRBJ1-4	.	14	few	TRBV4-1	CASSPGAPEEKLFF	TGCGCCAGCAGCCCCGGCGCCCCTGAGGAAAAACTGTTTTTT
TRBJ1-6	.	14	.	TRBV4-2	CASSQEWGGSPLHF	TGTGCCAGCAGCCAAGAATGGGGGGGCTCACCCCTCCACTTT
TRBJ2-5	TRBD1	15	many	TRBV28	CASSFLQGGLKTQYF	TGTGCCAGCAGTTTTTTACAGGGGGGCCTCAAGACCCAGTACTTC
TRBJ1-1	.	13	.	TRBV10-1	CASSESSAELAFF	TGCGCCAGCAGTGAGTCGTCTGCCGAGTTAGCTTTCTTT